This TCR beta chain was captured by sequencing in a study of T cell responses to AZD1222 COVID-19 vaccine. Whole-study findings and limits: Reportedly, nearly half the spike-specific TCRs target unmutated variant regions. Only 5 to 7 AZD1222 recipients tested seropositive at baseline. Spike-specific TCR breadth rose after two AZD1222 doses, and depth rose as well. Most donors were white British, females outnumbered males, and clonal diversity was possibly underestimated.

As concerns this clone: Antigen unknown.

The table came from immunoSEQ multiplex PCR; TCRdb's copy has only in-frame clones and leaves some out. The sample yields about 110,000 clones, about nine tenths seen once. CDR3 length: 12 residues. Trimming pared 6 bases from V and 5 bases from J, leaving 10 bases between. CDR1 is MNHNY and CDR2 is SVGAGI in the germline V gene (reference sequence). The V gene is TRBV6-6, the J gene TRBJ2-5, with D unresolved. The receptor's source is an adult in good health. This material consisted of peripheral blood, taken on day 0 of AZD1222 vaccination. CDR3 in amino acids: CASRATRETQYF. The CDR3 DNA reads TGTGCCAGCAGAGCGACCCGCGAGACCCAGTACTTC.